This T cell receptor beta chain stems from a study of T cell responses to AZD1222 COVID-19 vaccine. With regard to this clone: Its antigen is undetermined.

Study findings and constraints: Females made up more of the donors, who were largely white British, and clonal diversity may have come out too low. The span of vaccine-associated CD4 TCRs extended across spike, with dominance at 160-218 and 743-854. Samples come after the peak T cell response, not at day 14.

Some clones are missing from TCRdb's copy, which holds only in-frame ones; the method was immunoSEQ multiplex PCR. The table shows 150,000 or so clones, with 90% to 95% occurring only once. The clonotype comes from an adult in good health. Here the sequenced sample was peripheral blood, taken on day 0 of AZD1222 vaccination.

The CDR3 protein is CATSDPYYGYTF. The CDR3 DNA reads as TGTGCCACCAGTGACCCCTACTATGGCTACACCTTC. The chain links TRBV24-1 to TRBJ1-2; D not resolved. Germline-derived CDR1 and CDR2 are KGHDR and SFDVKD. V lost 4 bases and J lost 3, with 5 bases in between. This CDR3 spans 12 amino acids.